This TCR beta chain derives from a study of lymphopenia after photon versus proton radiotherapy. Of note for this clone: The antigen remains undetermined.

This CDR3 has 14 amino acids. Germline V gene sequence: CDR1 SGHTA, CDR2 FQGTGA. V was cut by 2 bases and J by 10 bases, with 15 bases left in between. The assay was immunoSEQ multiplex PCR, and TCRdb's table has in-frame clones only and misses some. The sample includes under 35,000 clones, 84% of them seen just once. Study observations and caveats: Proton therapy kept repertoires fairly stable, unlike photons, which gained effector/memory cells.

Sequencing was performed on peripheral blood, taken from a patient treated with proton-based radiotherapy. The clonotype was recovered from a woman aged 70-85 years with pancreatic cancer. The chain uses TRBV7-3 and TRBJ2-1, with D maybe TRBD2 (6 bases). CDR3 region: CASSLGGSVDEQFF. For the CDR3, the DNA is TGTGCCAGCAGCTTAGGGGGGTCGGTAGACGAGCAGTTCTTC. Drawing the rest from reference TRBV7-3 and TRBJ2-1, the complete variable domain is GAGVSQTPSNKVTEKGKYVELRCDPISGHTALYWYRQSLGQGPEFLIYFQGTGAADDSGLPNDRFFAVRPEGSVSTLKIQRTERGDSAVYLCASSLGGSVDEQFFGPGTRLTVL.